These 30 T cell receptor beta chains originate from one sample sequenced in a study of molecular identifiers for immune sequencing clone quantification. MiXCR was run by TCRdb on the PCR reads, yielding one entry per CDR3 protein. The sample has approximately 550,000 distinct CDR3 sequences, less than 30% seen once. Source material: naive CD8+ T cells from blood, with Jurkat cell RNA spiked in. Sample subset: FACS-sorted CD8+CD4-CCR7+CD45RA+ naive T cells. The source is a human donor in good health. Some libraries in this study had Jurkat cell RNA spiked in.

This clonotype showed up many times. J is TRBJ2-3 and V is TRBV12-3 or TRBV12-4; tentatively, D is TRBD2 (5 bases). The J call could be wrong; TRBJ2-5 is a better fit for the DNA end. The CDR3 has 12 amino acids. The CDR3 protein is CASSPPRDTQYF. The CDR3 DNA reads TGTGCCAGCAGCCCCCCCCGGGATACCCAGTACTTC.

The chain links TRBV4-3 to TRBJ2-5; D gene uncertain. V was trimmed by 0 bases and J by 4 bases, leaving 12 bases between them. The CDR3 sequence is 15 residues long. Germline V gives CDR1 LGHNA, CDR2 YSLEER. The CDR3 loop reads CASSQDRNMRETQYF. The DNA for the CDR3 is TGCGCCAGCAGCCAAGATCGGAATATGAGAGAGACCCAGTACTTC.

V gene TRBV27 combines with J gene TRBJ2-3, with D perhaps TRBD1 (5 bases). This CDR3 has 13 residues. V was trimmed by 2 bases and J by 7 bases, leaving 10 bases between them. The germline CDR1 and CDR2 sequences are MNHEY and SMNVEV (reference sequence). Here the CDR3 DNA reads TGTGCCAGCAGTTTAACCCAGGGCAATACGCAGTATTTT. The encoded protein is CASSLTQGNTQYF.

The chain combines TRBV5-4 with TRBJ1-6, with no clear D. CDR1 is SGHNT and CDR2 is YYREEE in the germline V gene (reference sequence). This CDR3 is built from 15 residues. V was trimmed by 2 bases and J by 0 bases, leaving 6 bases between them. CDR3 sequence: CASSFWDSYNSPLHF. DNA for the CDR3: TGTGCCAGCAGCTTCTGGGACTCCTATAATTCACCCCTCCACTTT.

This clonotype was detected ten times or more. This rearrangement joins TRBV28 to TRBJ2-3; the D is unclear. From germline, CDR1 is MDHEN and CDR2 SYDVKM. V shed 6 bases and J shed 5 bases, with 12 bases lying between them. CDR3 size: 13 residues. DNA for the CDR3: TGTGCCAGCAGCCCCTGGCTGGGAGATACGCAGTATTTT. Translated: CASSPWLGDTQYF.

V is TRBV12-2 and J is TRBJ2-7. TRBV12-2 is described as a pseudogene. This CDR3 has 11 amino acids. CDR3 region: CASRSGMGQYF. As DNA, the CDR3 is TGTGCAAGTCGCTCTGGGATGGGGCAGTACTTC.

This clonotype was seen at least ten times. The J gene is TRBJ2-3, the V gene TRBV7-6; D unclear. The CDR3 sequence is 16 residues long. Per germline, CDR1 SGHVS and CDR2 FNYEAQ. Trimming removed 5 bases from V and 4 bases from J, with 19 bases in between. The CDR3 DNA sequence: TGTGCCAGCAGCCCGTCAGTGAGCTATCGGGCAGATACGCAGTATTTT. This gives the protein CASSPSVSYRADTQYF.

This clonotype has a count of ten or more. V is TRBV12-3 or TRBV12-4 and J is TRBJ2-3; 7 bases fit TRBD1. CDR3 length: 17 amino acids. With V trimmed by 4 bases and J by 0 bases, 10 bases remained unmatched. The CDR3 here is CASSYRPGQDSTDTQYF. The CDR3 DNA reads TGTGCCAGCAGTTACCGCCCTGGACAGGATAGCACAGATACGCAGTATTTT.

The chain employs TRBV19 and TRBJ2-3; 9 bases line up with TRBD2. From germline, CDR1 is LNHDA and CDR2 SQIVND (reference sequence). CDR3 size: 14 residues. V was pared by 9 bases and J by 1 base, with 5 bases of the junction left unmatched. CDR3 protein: CAREVAGGTDTQYF. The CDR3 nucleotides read TGTGCCAGGGAGGTAGCGGGGGGCACAGATACGCAGTATTTT.

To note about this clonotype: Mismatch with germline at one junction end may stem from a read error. The CDR3 region is CASSEARAYEACF. The CDR3 DNA is TGTGCCAGCAGTGAAGCGAGGGCCTATGAAGCTTGCTTT. The rearrangement joins TRBV6-1 to TRBJ1-1, with D uncertain. CDR3 length: 13 residues. Germline CDR1 reads MNHNS; CDR2 reads SASEGT.

CDR3 coding DNA: TGTGCCACCAGCGCCCTCCTAGGGGATGAGCAGTTCTTC. Its protein is CATSALLGDEQFF. The chain is built from TRBV24-1 and TRBJ2-1, with D maybe TRBD1 (5 bases). The CDR3 is 13 residues long. Germline CDR1 is KGHDR and CDR2 is SFDVKD. Deletions cut 7 bases from V and 8 bases from J, with 14 bases between.

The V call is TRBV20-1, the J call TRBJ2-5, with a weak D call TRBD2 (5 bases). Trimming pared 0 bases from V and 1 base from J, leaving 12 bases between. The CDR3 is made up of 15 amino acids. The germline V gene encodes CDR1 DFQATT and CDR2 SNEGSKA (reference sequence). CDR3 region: CSARDIGVFQETQYF. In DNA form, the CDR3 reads TGCAGTGCTAGAGATATCGGGGTGTTCCAAGAGACCCAGTACTTC.

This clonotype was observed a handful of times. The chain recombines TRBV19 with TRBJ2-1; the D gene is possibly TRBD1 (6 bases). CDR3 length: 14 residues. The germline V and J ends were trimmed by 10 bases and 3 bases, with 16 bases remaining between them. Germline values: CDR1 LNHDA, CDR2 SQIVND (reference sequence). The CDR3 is CATKVGAGYNEQFF. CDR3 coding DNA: TGTGCCACCAAGGTGGGGGCTGGCTACAATGAGCAGTTCTTC.

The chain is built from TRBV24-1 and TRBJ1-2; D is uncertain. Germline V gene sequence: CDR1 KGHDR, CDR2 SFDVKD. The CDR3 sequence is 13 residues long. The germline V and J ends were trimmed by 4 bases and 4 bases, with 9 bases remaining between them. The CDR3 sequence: CATSESLSYGYTF. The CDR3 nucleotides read TGTGCCACCAGTGAATCATTGAGCTATGGCTACACCTTC.

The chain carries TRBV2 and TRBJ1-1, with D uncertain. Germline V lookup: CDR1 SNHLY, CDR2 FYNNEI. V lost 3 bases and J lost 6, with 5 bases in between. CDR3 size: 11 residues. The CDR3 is CASSDWAEAFF. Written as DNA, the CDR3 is TGTGCCAGCAGTGATTGGGCTGAAGCTTTCTTT.

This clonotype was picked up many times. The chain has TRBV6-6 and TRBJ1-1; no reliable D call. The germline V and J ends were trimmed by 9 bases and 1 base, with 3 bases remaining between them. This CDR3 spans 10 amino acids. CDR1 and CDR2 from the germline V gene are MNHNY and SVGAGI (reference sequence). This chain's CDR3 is CASANTEAFF. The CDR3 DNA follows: TGTGCCAGTGCGAACACTGAAGCTTTCTTT.

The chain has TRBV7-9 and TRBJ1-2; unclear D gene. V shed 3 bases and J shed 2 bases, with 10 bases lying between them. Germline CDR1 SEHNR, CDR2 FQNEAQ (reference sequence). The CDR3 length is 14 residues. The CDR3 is CASSFPDKNYGYTF. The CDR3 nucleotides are TGTGCCAGCAGCTTTCCTGATAAAAACTATGGCTACACCTTC. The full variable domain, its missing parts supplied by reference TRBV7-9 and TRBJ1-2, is DTGVSQNPRHKITKRGQNVTFRCDPISEHNRLYWYRQTLGQGPEFLTYFQNEAQLEKSRLLSDRFSAERPKGSFSTLEIQRTEQGDSAMYLCASSFPDKNYGYTFGSGTRLTVV.

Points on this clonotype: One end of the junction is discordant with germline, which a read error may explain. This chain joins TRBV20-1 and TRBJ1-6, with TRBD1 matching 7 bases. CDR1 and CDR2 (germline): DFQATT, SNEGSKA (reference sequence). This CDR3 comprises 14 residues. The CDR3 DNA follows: TGCAGTGCTAGGGGGGGACAGTATACTTCACCCCTCCACTTT. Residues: CSARGGQYTSPLHF.

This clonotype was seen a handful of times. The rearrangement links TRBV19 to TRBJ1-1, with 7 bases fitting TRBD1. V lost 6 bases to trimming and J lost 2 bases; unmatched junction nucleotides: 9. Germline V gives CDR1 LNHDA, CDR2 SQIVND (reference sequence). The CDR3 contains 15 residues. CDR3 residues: CASSPRTGPNTEAFF. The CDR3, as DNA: TGTGCCAGTAGCCCCAGGACAGGTCCTAACACTGAAGCTTTCTTT.

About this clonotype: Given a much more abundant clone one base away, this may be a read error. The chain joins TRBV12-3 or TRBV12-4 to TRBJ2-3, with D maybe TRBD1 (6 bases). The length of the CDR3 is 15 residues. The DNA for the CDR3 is TGTGCCAGCACCCCAGGGGCCCCCGGCACAGATAAGCAGTATTTT. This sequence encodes CASTPGAPGTDKQYF.

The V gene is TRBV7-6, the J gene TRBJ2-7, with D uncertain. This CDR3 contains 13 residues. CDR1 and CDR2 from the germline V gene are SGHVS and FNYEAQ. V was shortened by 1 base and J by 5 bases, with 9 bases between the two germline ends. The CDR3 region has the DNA TGTGCCAGCAGCTTAGAGGTCGGCGACGAGCAGTACTTC. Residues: CASSLEVGDEQYF. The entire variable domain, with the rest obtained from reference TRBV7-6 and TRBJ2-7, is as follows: GAGVSQSPRYKVTKRGQDVALRCDPISGHVSLYWYRQALGQGPEFLTYFNYEAQQDKSGLPNDRFSAERPEGSISTLTIQRTEQRDSAMYRCASSLEVGDEQYFGPGTRLTVT.

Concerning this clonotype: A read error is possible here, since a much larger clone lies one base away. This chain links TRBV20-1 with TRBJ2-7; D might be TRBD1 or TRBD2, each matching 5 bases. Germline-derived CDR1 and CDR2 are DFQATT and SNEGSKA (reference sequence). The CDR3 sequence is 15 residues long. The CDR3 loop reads CSARLKGRVAYDQYF. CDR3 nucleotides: TGCAGTGCCAGACTCAAGGGGCGGGTTGCCTACGATCAGTACTTC.

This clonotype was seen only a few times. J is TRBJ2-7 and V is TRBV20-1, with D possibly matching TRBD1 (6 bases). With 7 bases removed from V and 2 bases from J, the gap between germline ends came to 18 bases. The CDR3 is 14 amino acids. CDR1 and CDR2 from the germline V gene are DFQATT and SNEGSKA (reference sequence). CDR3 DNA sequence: TGCAGTGTTATCCCTGACAGGAATACCTACGAGCAGTACTTC. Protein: CSVIPDRNTYEQYF.

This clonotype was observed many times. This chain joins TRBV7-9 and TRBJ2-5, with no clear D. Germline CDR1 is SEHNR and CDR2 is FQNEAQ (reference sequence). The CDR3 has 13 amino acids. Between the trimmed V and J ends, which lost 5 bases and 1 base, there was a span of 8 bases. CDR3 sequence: CASSPRSQETQYF. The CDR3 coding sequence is TGTGCCAGCAGCCCAAGGTCCCAAGAGACCCAGTACTTC.

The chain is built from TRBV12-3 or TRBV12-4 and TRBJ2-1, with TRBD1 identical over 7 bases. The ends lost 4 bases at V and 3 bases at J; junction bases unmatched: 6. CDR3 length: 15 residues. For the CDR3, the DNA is TGTGCCAGCAGTTCCAAAACAGGGGTCTACAATGAGCAGTTCTTC. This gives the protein CASSSKTGVYNEQFF.

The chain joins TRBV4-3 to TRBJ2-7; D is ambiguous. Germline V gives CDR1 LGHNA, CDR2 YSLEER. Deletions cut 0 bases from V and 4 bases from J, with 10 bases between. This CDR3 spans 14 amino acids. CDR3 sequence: CASSQDHTEYEQYF. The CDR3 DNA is TGCGCCAGCAGCCAAGATCATACTGAATACGAGCAGTACTTC.

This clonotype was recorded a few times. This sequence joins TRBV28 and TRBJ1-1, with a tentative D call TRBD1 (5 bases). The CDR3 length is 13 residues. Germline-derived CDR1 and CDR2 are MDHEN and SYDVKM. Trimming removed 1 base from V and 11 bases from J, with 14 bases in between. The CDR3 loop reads CASSLLQVVRAFF. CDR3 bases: TGTGCCAGCAGTTTATTACAGGTTGTTAGGGCTTTCTTT.

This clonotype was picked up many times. The CDR3 DNA is TGTGCCATCGGGGCAGATACGCAGTATTTT. As protein: CAIGADTQYF. The chain employs TRBV10-3 and TRBJ2-3, with unresolved D. Germline V gene data show CDR1 as ENHRY and CDR2 as SYGVKD. The ends were cut back, 8 bases at V and 4 bases at J, with 4 bases in the middle. This CDR3 contains 10 residues.

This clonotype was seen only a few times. The CDR3 DNA reads TGTGCCAGCAGTTTATCGTCGGGGGCTCTCGAGCAGTACTTC. Translating gives CASSLSSGALEQYF. The chain links TRBV27 to TRBJ2-7; D is tentatively TRBD1 or TRBD2 (6 bases each). V was trimmed by 0 bases and J by 6 bases, leaving 12 bases between them. The CDR3 extends over 14 amino acids. CDR1 is MNHEY and CDR2 is SMNVEV in the germline V gene (reference sequence).

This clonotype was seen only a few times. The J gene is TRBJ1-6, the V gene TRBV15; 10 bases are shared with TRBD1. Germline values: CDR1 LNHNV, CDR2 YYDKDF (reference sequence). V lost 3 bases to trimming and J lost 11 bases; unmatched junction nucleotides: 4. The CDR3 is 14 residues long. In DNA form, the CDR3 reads TGTGCCACCAGCAGTGACAGGGGGCGGCCACCCCTCCACTTT. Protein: CATSSDRGRPPLHF.